This T cell receptor beta chain was sequenced in a study of OX40 agonist ivuxolimab in advanced cancers. In the study overall: Allowance was made for prior anti-PD-1, anti-PD-L1 or anti-CTLA-4 therapy, and roughly 39% had some. Study results and caveats: Partly responding patients at 0.1-3.0 mg/kg showed some of the smallest clonal expansion.

The germline gives CDR1 LNHNV, CDR2 YYDKDF (reference sequence). Losses at the gene ends were 3 bases for V and 8 bases for J; bases not matched to a gene: 16. The CDR3 sequence is 18 residues long. The data were produced by immunoSEQ multiplex PCR, yet TCRdb's version contains in-frame clones alone and is incomplete. This table has roughly 53,000 clones, 93% appearing once. The sample holds one count of this clone. Its antigen is still unknown. The sequence derives from an adult with an advanced solid tumor such as melanoma, head and neck, liver or kidney cancer. The chain joins TRBV15 to TRBJ1-5; 10 bases are shared with TRBD1. The sequencing here drew on CD4+ or CD8+ T cells sorted from blood, taken in a trial of the OX40 agonist ivuxolimab. CDR3 DNA: TGTGCCACCAGCAGGGCCCGAGGAGAGGGACAGGGGATGGAGCCCCAGCATTTT. Its protein product is CATSRARGEGQGMEPQHF.